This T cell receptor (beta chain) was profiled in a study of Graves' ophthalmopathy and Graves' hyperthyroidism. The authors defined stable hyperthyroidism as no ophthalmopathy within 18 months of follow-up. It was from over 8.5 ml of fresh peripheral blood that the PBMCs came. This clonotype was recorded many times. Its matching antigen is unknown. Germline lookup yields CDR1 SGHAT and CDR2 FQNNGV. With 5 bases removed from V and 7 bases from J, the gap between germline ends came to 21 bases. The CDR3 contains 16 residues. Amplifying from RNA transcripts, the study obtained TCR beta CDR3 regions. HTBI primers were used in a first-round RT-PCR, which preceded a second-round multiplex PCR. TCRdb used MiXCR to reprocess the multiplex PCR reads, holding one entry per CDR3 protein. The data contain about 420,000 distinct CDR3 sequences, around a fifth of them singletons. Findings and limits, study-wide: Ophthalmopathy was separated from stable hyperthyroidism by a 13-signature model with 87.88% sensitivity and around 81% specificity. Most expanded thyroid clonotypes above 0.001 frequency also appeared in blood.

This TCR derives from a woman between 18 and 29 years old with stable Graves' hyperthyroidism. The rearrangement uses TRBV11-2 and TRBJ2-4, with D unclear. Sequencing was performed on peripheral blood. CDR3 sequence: CASSLLRGSMGNIQYF. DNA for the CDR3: TGTGCCAGCAGCCTTCTTCGAGGAAGTATGGGGAACATTCAGTACTTC.